This entry lists 32 T cell receptor beta chains sequenced from one sample in a study of shared clonotypes between healthy human individuals. The protocol was immunoSEQ multiplex PCR, while the TCRdb copy is restricted to in-frame clones and leaves out a portion. Among hundreds of thousands of clones listed, approximately 79% were seen once. The sample was memory CD4+ T cells sorted from blood. The sample's subset: CD45RA-negative fraction. The receptors were sampled from a woman aged 25 to 45 in good health.

In this sample, this clone turned up once. This specimen includes other DNA sequences encoding the same CDR3. The chain combines TRBV5-1 with TRBJ1-2; TRBD1 agrees at 8 bases. The CDR3 sequence is 14 residues long. Trimming took 0 bases from V and 5 from J; bases not matched to a gene: 3. CDR1 and CDR2 from the germline V gene are SGHRS and YFSETQ. The DNA for the CDR3 is TGCGCCAGCAGCTTGGGACAGGGGTCTTATGGCTACACCTTC. It encodes CASSLGQGSYGYTF. Filled out from reference TRBV5-1 and TRBJ1-2, the complete variable domain reads KAGVTQTPRYLIKTRGQQVTLSCSPISGHRSVSWYQQTPGQGLQFLFEYFSETQRNKGNFPGRFSGRQFSNSRSEMNVSTLELGDSALYLCASSLGQGSYGYTFGSGTRLTVV.

The gene calls are TRBV28 and TRBJ2-1, with D uncertain. CDR3 size: 15 residues. Trimming pared 9 bases from V and 4 bases from J, leaving 19 bases between. Germline loops: CDR1 MDHEN, CDR2 SYDVKM. The CDR3 bases are TGTGCCAGTGCACTCGGACCAACATCTTACAATGAGCAGTTCTTC. This sequence encodes CASALGPTSYNEQFF.

A few counts support this clone. The chain couples TRBV19 to TRBJ2-7; TRBD2 matches 13 bases. The CDR3 sequence is 15 residues long. Germline V gene lookup returns CDR1 LNHDA and CDR2 SQIVND (reference sequence). V shed 5 bases and J 8 bases; nucleotides not matched to a gene: 9. CDR3 DNA sequence: TGTGCCAGTAGTGCATCTGGACTAGCGGGAGCCAAGCAGTACTTC. Its protein is CASSASGLAGAKQYF.

V gene TRBV16 combines with J gene TRBJ2-5; D not certain. Trimming stripped 0 bases from V and 2 bases from J, with 4 bases between. Germline-derived CDR1 and CDR2 are KGHSY and FQNENV. The CDR3 runs 13 residues. This CDR3 is CASSQSVQETQYF. The CDR3, as DNA: TGTGCCAGCAGCCAATCGGTACAAGAGACCCAGTACTTC.

The chain recombines TRBV7-8 with TRBJ2-5; tentative D call: TRBD2 (5 bases). The DNA end is more similar to TRBJ2-7, so the J call may be wrong. The CDR3 sequence is 14 residues long. Germline V gene lookup returns CDR1 SGHVS and CDR2 FQNEAQ. CDR3 DNA: TGTGCCAGCAGCTTAGATCGGGGAACCCACGAGCAGTACTTC. It encodes CASSLDRGTHEQYF.

V and J are TRBV29-1 and TRBJ2-7; D might be TRBD2 (6 bases). Germline assignment: CDR1 SQVTM and CDR2 ANQGSEA. The CDR3 is 14 amino acids. V shed 6 bases and J shed 2 bases, with 17 bases lying between them. CDR3 sequence: CSVAGGVLTYEQYF. The CDR3, as DNA: TGCAGCGTGGCAGGAGGGGTCCTTACCTACGAGCAGTACTTC.

The V and J genes are TRBV2 and TRBJ1-4; D perhaps matches TRBD1 (6 bases). Trimming cost V 8 bases and J 5 bases, with 15 bases left between them. The CDR3 spans 14 residues. CDR1 is SNHLY and CDR2 is FYNNEI in the germline V gene. CDR3 nucleotide sequence: TGTGCCAGCCAAAACAGGGACCCCAATGAAAAACTGTTTTTT. As protein: CASQNRDPNEKLFF.

The genes are TRBV11-2 and TRBJ2-1; possibly TRBD1 for D (6 bases). CDR3 length: 13 amino acids. With 2 bases removed from V and 10 bases from J, the gap between germline ends came to 12 bases. The germline V gene has CDR1 SGHAT and CDR2 FQNNGV. The CDR3 spells CASSLHRGTEQFF. The CDR3, as DNA: TGTGCCAGCAGCTTACATAGGGGGACAGAGCAGTTCTTC.

This chain joins TRBV28 and TRBJ1-2, with a weak D call TRBD1 (5 bases). V lost 2 bases and J lost 8, with 15 bases in between. The CDR3 length is 14 residues. The germline V gene encodes CDR1 MDHEN and CDR2 SYDVKM. In DNA, the CDR3 is TGTGCCAGCAGTTTAGGGTCGACGGGACGCGGCTACACCTTC. This gives the protein CASSLGSTGRGYTF.

The chain is built from TRBV19 and TRBJ2-1; no clear D gene. V dropped 4 bases and J dropped 8 bases, with 9 bases sitting between them. This CDR3 is built from 12 residues. The germline V gene encodes CDR1 LNHDA and CDR2 SQIVND (reference sequence). The CDR3 DNA reads TGTGCCAGTAGTACCTACACCCATGAGCAGTTCTTC. Amino acids: CASSTYTHEQFF.

The chain couples TRBV5-1 to TRBJ2-3, with TRBD2 matching 11 bases. After removal of 4 bases from V and 2 bases from J, the junction contained 3 bases not matched to a gene. This CDR3 contains 15 residues. Germline lookup yields CDR1 SGHRS and CDR2 YFSETQ. Written as DNA, the CDR3 is TGCGCCAGCAGCCAGACTAGCGGGACCACAGATACGCAGTATTTT. This encodes CASSQTSGTTDTQYF.

This sequence joins TRBV30 and TRBJ1-5; a weak D match, TRBD1 (6 bases). This CDR3 is 15 amino acids long. Between the trimmed V and J ends, which lost 1 base and 2 bases, there was a span of 12 bases. Per the germline V gene, CDR1 is GTSNPN and CDR2 is SVGIG (reference sequence). The CDR3 region has the DNA TGTGCCTGGAGTGACGAGGGGGTGCGCAATCAGCCCCAGCATTTT. Its translation is CAWSDEGVRNQPQHF.

This clone was observed many times. The V and J genes are TRBV6-5 and TRBJ2-7; D possibly corresponds to TRBD2 (6 bases). CDR1 is MNHEY and CDR2 is SVGAGI in the germline V gene. CDR3 size: 16 residues. V shed 4 bases and J shed 0 bases, with 16 bases lying between them. The CDR3 loop is CASSSLSLANSYEQYF. CDR3 sequence (DNA): TGTGCCAGCAGTTCCCTTAGTCTAGCGAACTCCTACGAGCAGTACTTC.

This clone was detected many times. The rearrangement joins TRBV10-3 to TRBJ1-2, with 7 positions matching TRBD1. CDR3 size: 14 residues. V trimming: 6 bases; J trimming: 8 bases; junction bases outside the gene matches: 12. CDR1 is ENHRY and CDR2 is SYGVKD in the germline V gene. CDR3 protein: CAISQFDRDHGYTF. The CDR3 region has the DNA TGTGCCATCAGCCAATTCGACAGGGACCACGGCTACACCTTC.

Only a few counts were recorded for this clone. CDR3 amino acids: CASSSGTAWGEQYF. CDR3 nucleotide sequence: TGTGCCAGCAGCTCCGGGACGGCCTGGGGCGAGCAGTACTTC. The chain combines TRBV7-2 with TRBJ2-7; D possibly matches TRBD1 or TRBD2 (5 bases each). V gave up 4 bases and J gave up 6 bases, with 16 bases separating them. The germline V gene has CDR1 SGHTA and CDR2 FQGNSA. The CDR3 loop spans 14 amino acids.

This clone was seen ten or more times. J is TRBJ2-7 and V is TRBV27, with D tentatively TRBD2 (6 bases). The V gene's germline CDR1 is MNHEY and CDR2 SMNVEV (reference sequence). CDR3 size: 14 residues. Trimming removed 6 bases at V and 7 bases at J, with 19 bases between. CDR3 nucleotide sequence: TGTGCCAGCAGACCTAGCGTACCGGTGGGGGAGCAGTACTTC. It specifies CASRPSVPVGEQYF.

The chain couples TRBV7-2 to TRBJ1-4, with 7 bases that match TRBD1. V was clipped by 5 bases and J by 5 bases; unmatched bases: 20. Germline loops: CDR1 SGHTA, CDR2 FQGNSA. This CDR3 has 19 residues. The CDR3 sequence is CASSSNRGQEVRKNEKLFF. CDR3 nucleotides: TGTGCCAGCAGCAGTAACCGCGGACAGGAGGTCCGGAAAAATGAAAAACTGTTTTTT.

The chain uses TRBV28 and TRBJ2-1, with TRBD2 matching 14 bases. The germline V gene encodes CDR1 MDHEN and CDR2 SYDVKM. The V gene end was trimmed by 5 bases and the J gene end by 4 bases; junction bases not matched to a gene: 4. The CDR3 length is 16 residues. CDR3 sequence reads: CASSLGTSGRYNEQFF. Here the CDR3 DNA reads TGTGCCAGCAGTCTCGGGACTAGCGGGAGATACAATGAGCAGTTCTTC.

The chain combines TRBV11-2 with TRBJ2-1; 13 bases match TRBD2. The CDR3 has 18 residues. The V gene end was trimmed by 4 bases and the J gene end by 0 bases; junction bases not matched to a gene: 6. Germline V gene lookup returns CDR1 SGHAT and CDR2 FQNNGV. The chain's CDR3 is CASSWTSGSGSSYNEQFF. CDR3 in DNA: TGTGCCAGCAGCTGGACTAGCGGGAGTGGCAGCTCCTACAATGAGCAGTTCTTC.

This chain joins TRBV5-6 and TRBJ2-1, with D unclear. Trimming pared 4 bases from V and 8 bases from J, leaving 10 bases between. Germline V CDR1 and CDR2: SGHDT, YYEEEE. The CDR3 is made up of 12 amino acids. This CDR3 reads CASSDGTDEQFF. Here the CDR3 DNA reads TGTGCCAGCAGCGACGGAACCGATGAGCAGTTCTTC.

This CDR3 is CASTPDRGRVTEAFF. The CDR3 DNA is TGTGCCAGCACCCCCGACAGGGGTAGAGTCACTGAAGCTTTCTTT. The V call is TRBV7-9, the J call TRBJ1-1; 8 bases align to TRBD1. Trimming took 7 bases from V and 4 from J; bases not matched to a gene: 11. CDR1 is SEHNR and CDR2 is FQNEAQ in the germline V gene (reference sequence). The CDR3 totals 15 residues. Using reference TRBV7-9 and TRBJ1-1 for the parts outside the CDR3, the full variable domain is DTGVSQNPRHKITKRGQNVTFRCDPISEHNRLYWYRQTLGQGPEFLTYFQNEAQLEKSRLLSDRFSAERPKGSFSTLEIQRTEQGDSAMYLCASTPDRGRVTEAFFGQGTRLTVV.

The CDR3 DNA reads as TGTGCCAGCAGCCGCTCGTGGGGGGCTGGCGAAAAACTGTTTTTT. This codes for CASSRSWGAGEKLFF. This rearrangement joins TRBV27 to TRBJ1-4; TRBD1 is a possible D gene (6 bases). The V gene lost 6 bases and the J gene lost 8 bases, with 19 bases spanning the gap. This CDR3 has 15 residues. Per the germline V gene, CDR1 is MNHEY and CDR2 is SMNVEV (reference sequence).

This sequence joins TRBV11-2 and TRBJ2-5; D gene uncertain. The V end was cut by 2 bases, the J end by 4 bases, with 14 bases between. Germline-derived CDR1 and CDR2 are SGHAT and FQNNGV. The CDR3 has 15 residues. For the CDR3, the DNA is TGTGCCAGCAGCTTACACATACAGAAATTAGAGACCCAGTACTTC. This codes for CASSLHIQKLETQYF.

This clone was seen at least ten times. This chain links TRBV11-2 with TRBJ1-1; weak D call: TRBD1 (5 bases). In germline, CDR1 is SGHAT, CDR2 FQNNGV. V shed 5 bases and J shed 4 bases, with 11 bases lying between them. This CDR3 spans 13 amino acids. The CDR3 DNA reads as TGTGCCAGCAGCCCCCTCGGGGGCACTGAAGCTTTCTTT. This encodes CASSPLGGTEAFF. Full variable domain (rest looked up from reference TRBV11-2 and TRBJ1-1): EAGVAQSPRYKIIEKRQSVAFWCNPISGHATLYWYQQILGQGPKLLIQFQNNGVVDDSQLPKDRFSAERLKGVDSTLKIQPAKLEDSAVYLCASSPLGGTEAFFGQGTRLTVV.

The chain couples TRBV6-1 to TRBJ2-3; D not resolved. This CDR3 region has 13 residues. Trimming removed 3 bases at V and 7 bases at J, with 11 bases between. CDR1 is MNHNS, CDR2 SASEGT, per germline. This chain's CDR3 is CASSESKLNTQYF. The DNA of the CDR3 is TGTGCCAGCAGTGAGTCTAAGTTAAATACGCAGTATTTT.

The rearrangement joins TRBV30 to TRBJ2-5; D possibly corresponds to TRBD1 (5 bases). Gene TRBJ2-7 matches the end of the DNA better, so the J call may be wrong. Germline CDR1 is GTSNPN and CDR2 is SVGIG (reference sequence). CDR3 length equals 15 residues. The CDR3 sequence: CAWSARGTRRYEQYF. The CDR3, as DNA: TGTGCCTGGAGTGCAAGGGGCACCCGCCGATACGAGCAGTACTTC.

The chain joins TRBV5-6 to TRBJ2-2; D might be TRBD2 (6 bases). V was shortened by 2 bases and J by 5 bases, with 16 bases between the two germline ends. CDR1 and CDR2 from the germline V gene are SGHDT and YYEEEE. The CDR3 length is 16 residues. The CDR3 here is CASSLRLTRGTGELFF. The CDR3, as DNA: TGTGCCAGCAGCTTACGGCTGACTAGGGGTACCGGGGAGCTGTTTTTT.

The rearrangement uses TRBV7-6 and TRBJ2-5; no clear D. From germline, CDR1 is SGHVS and CDR2 FNYEAQ. CDR3 length equals 14 residues. V was pared by 5 bases and J by 5 bases, with 15 bases between. The CDR3 region has the DNA TGTGCCAGCAGCCCCGACTGGGGTCGGGAGACCCAGTACTTC. The encoded protein is CASSPDWGRETQYF.

This chain joins TRBV30 and TRBJ1-4; no clear D gene. The V and J ends lost 4 bases and 2 bases respectively, with 11 bases between them. This CDR3 contains 14 residues. In germline, CDR1 is GTSNPN, CDR2 SVGIG (reference sequence). The CDR3 coding sequence is TGTGCCTGGACCGTTCCTAGCACTAATGAAAAACTGTTTTTT. This codes for CAWTVPSTNEKLFF.

The chain has TRBV28 and TRBJ1-2; maybe TRBD1 (5 bases). Trimming stripped 5 bases from V and 4 bases from J, with 11 bases between. Germline loops: CDR1 MDHEN, CDR2 SYDVKM. This CDR3 spans 13 amino acids. The CDR3 sequence is CASSTVRGYGYTF. Here the CDR3 DNA reads TGTGCCAGCAGTACGGTTAGGGGCTATGGCTACACCTTC.

The chain carries TRBV2 and TRBJ1-5, with 7 bases fitting TRBD1. Unmatched junction bases numbered 7, after V lost 7 bases and J lost 1 base. This CDR3 region has 15 residues. CDR1 is SNHLY and CDR2 is FYNNEI in the germline V gene. In nucleotides, the CDR3 is TGTGCCAGCAAGGTACAGGGGACAAGCAATCAGCCCCAGCATTTT. Translation gives CASKVQGTSNQPQHF.

J is TRBJ2-3 and V is TRBV15, with TRBD1 identical over 8 bases. CDR3 length equals 16 residues. CDR1 is LNHNV and CDR2 is YYDKDF in the germline V gene (reference sequence). Germline trimming cut 4 bases from V and 2 bases from J; bases unmatched to any gene: 8. The CDR3 bases are TGTGCCACCAGCACTCGCAGGGGGCCTAACACAGATACGCAGTATTTT. Its translation: CATSTRRGPNTDTQYF.